This TCR beta chain was sequenced in a study of cytomegalovirus exposure and HLA in healthy donors. Whole-study findings and limits: Association with HLA alleles at 0.05 false discovery rate was found for some 18,000 TCR beta sequences in a later analysis. Rare sequences made up most TCRs, while some public TCRs were found in many donors. Later analysis indicated greater clonal expansion among HLA-associated TCR beta chains than among equally common other chains.

A word on this clone: The antigen remains unidentified.

Germline V gene data show CDR1 as SGHNT and CDR2 as YYREEE (reference sequence). The length of the CDR3 is 14 residues. J gave up 3 bases and V 4 bases, and 6 bases lay outside the gene matches. Amplification used 60 Vbeta primers and 13 Jbeta primers. The table came from immunoSEQ multiplex PCR; TCRdb's copy has only in-frame clones and leaves some out. The profile shows roughly 98,000 clones, around 74% of them singletons. V is TRBV5-4 and J is TRBJ1-2, with TRBD1 matching 7 bases. The clonotype originates from a woman between 70 and 85 years old in good health and CMV-seropositive. Sequenced: PBMCs. Here the CDR3 reads CASSGYRGDYGYTF. In DNA, the CDR3 is TGTGCCAGCAGCGGCTACAGGGGTGACTATGGCTACACCTTC.